A single sample is the source of the 24 T cell receptor beta chains below, sequenced in a study of cytotoxic CD8 clonotypes in ibrutinib-treated CLL. Produced via immunoSEQ multiplex PCR; TCRdb's table is partial and in-frame only. The data contain about 89,000 clones, around four fifths of them singletons. The source material was PBMCs, sampled after 12 months of ibrutinib treatment. The origin of the receptors is a human donor with chronic lymphocytic leukemia.

The genes are TRBV27 and TRBJ2-1; unclear D gene. CDR3 size: 15 residues. The germline V gene has CDR1 MNHEY and CDR2 SMNVEV (reference sequence). V gave up 0 bases and J gave up 0 bases, with 6 bases separating them. For the CDR3, the DNA is TGTGCCAGCAGTTTATCCCCGAGCTCCTACAATGAGCAGTTCTTC. Translating gives CASSLSPSSYNEQFF.

This chain links TRBV7-2 with TRBJ2-1; D not certain. In germline, CDR1 is SGHTA, CDR2 FQGNSA. Trimming shortened V by 5 bases and J by 9 bases, and 8 bases separated the two germline ends. The CDR3 is 11 residues long. The chain's CDR3 is CASSPRSEQFF. CDR3 DNA sequence: TGTGCCAGCAGCCCCAGGAGTGAGCAGTTCTTC.

This chain joins TRBV7-9 and TRBJ2-5; D unresolved. The germline V gene encodes CDR1 SEHNR and CDR2 FQNEAQ (reference sequence). This CDR3 is built from 12 residues. V was cut by 1 base and J by 4 bases, with 4 bases left in between. The CDR3 is CASSLGPETQYF. Written as DNA, the CDR3 is TGTGCCAGCAGCTTAGGACCAGAGACCCAGTACTTC.

J is TRBJ2-1 and V is TRBV2, with D possibly matching TRBD2 (6 bases). CDR3 length equals 14 residues. V gave up 6 bases and J gave up 7 bases, with 16 bases separating them. Germline V gene data show CDR1 as SNHLY and CDR2 as FYNNEI. The CDR3 DNA follows: TGTGCCAGCAGGTCCATAAGGAGCGGGAATGAGCAGTTCTTC. Translation gives CASRSIRSGNEQFF.

With regard to this clone: This sample also contains other DNA sequences that code for the same CDR3. The chain links TRBV9 to TRBJ2-5; 12 nucleotides line up with TRBD2. The CDR3 totals 16 residues. Germline assignment: CDR1 SGDLS and CDR2 YYNGEE. With 2 bases clipped from V and 2 bases from J, the junction kept 4 bases outside the gene matches. CDR3 nucleotide sequence: TGTGCCAGCAGCGTCGGAACTAGCGGGGGGCAAGAGACCCAGTACTTC. This sequence encodes CASSVGTSGGQETQYF.

The rearrangement uses TRBV23-1 and TRBJ1-1; D is unresolved. TRBV23-1 is recorded as an ORF, its role being uncertain. The germline V and J ends were trimmed by 4 bases and 6 bases, with 12 bases remaining between them. CDR3 length: 13 residues. In DNA, the CDR3 is TGCGCCAGCAGTCGCACAGCGCTGTCTGAAGCTTTCTTT. It encodes CASSRTALSEAFF.

This CDR3 is CASIGGGGETQYF. The CDR3, as DNA: TGTGCCAGCATTGGGGGGGGAGGAGAGACCCAGTACTTC. The chain couples TRBV2 to TRBJ2-5; 7 bases match TRBD2. Trimming removed 7 bases from V and 4 bases from J; junction bases left unmatched: 6. This CDR3 contains 13 residues. CDR1 and CDR2 from the germline V gene are SNHLY and FYNNEI.

The gene calls are TRBV18 and TRBJ2-7; TRBD1 is a possible D gene (6 bases). The CDR3 runs to 15 residues. V was trimmed by 0 bases and J by 9 bases, leaving 18 bases between them. Germline assignment: CDR1 KGHSH and CDR2 LQKENI. CDR3 sequence (DNA): TGTGCCAGCTCACCACCGGGCCGGACAGTCCTCGGGCAGTACTTC. This gives the protein CASSPPGRTVLGQYF.

This clone has a count of ten or more. This chain uses TRBV19 with TRBJ1-5, with D perhaps TRBD1 (6 bases). This CDR3 contains 19 residues. Germline V gene data show CDR1 as LNHDA and CDR2 as SQIVND (reference sequence). Trimming cost V 6 bases and J 2 bases, with 26 bases left between them. Here the CDR3 reads CASSPPRSRGTSGNQPQHF. The CDR3 DNA is TGTGCCAGTAGCCCCCCGAGGAGCAGGGGCACTTCAGGCAATCAGCCCCAGCATTTT. The full variable domain, completed using reference TRBV19 and TRBJ1-5, is DGGITQSPKYLFRKEGQNVTLSCEQNLNHDAMYWYRQDPGQGLRLIYYSQIVNDFQKGDIAEGYSVSREKKESFPLTVTSAQKNPTAFYLCASSPPRSRGTSGNQPQHFGDGTRLSIL.

The V gene is TRBV7-6, the J gene TRBJ1-1; D is perhaps TRBD1 (5 bases). Trimming took off 7 bases at V and 0 bases at J, with 9 bases between the two ends. The CDR3 covers 13 residues. The V gene's germline CDR1 is SGHVS and CDR2 FNYEAQ. The CDR3 loop is CASKLGVNTEAFF. Written as DNA, the CDR3 is TGTGCCAGCAAGTTAGGGGTGAACACTGAAGCTTTCTTT.

The chain has TRBV2 and TRBJ1-6, with D perhaps TRBD1 (6 bases). Germline V gives CDR1 SNHLY, CDR2 FYNNEI. V was pared by 6 bases and J by 10 bases, with 19 bases between. This CDR3 is 15 amino acids long. CDR3 residues: CASRGGQGLGSPLHF. CDR3 bases: TGTGCCAGCAGGGGGGGGCAGGGATTGGGCTCACCCCTCCACTTT. Full variable domain (missing parts from reference TRBV2 and TRBJ1-6): EPEVTQTPSHQVTQMGQEVILRCVPISNHLYFYWYRQILGQKVEFLVSFYNNEISEKSEIFDDQFSVERPDGSNFTLKIRSTKLEDSAMYFCASRGGQGLGSPLHFGNGTRLTVT.

V usage is TRBV7-9 and J usage is TRBJ1-1; maybe TRBD1 (6 bases). The CDR3 is 15 residues long. V lost 0 bases and J lost 2, with 10 bases in between. CDR1 is SEHNR and CDR2 is FQNEAQ in the germline V gene (reference sequence). Here the CDR3 reads CASSLASGANTEAFF. The DNA for the CDR3 is TGTGCCAGCAGCTTAGCGTCGGGGGCAAACACTGAAGCTTTCTTT.

V gene TRBV28 combines with J gene TRBJ1-2; 7 bases fit TRBD1. The CDR3 extends over 13 amino acids. Germline lookup yields CDR1 MDHEN and CDR2 SYDVKM. V shed 7 bases and J 2 bases; nucleotides not matched to a gene: 4. CDR3 amino acids: CASIGTANYGYTF. CDR3 DNA: TGTGCCAGCATTGGGACAGCGAACTATGGCTACACCTTC.

To note about this clone: Other DNA sequences in the sample encode the same CDR3. This chain uses TRBV6-6 with TRBJ1-1; 8 nucleotides agree with TRBD1. In germline, CDR1 is MNHNY, CDR2 SVGAGI (reference sequence). The CDR3 covers 14 residues. The ends lost 2 bases at V and 2 bases at J; junction bases unmatched: 1. The CDR3 here is CASSYGQGNTEAFF. The CDR3 DNA reads TGTGCCAGCAGTTACGGACAGGGAAACACTGAAGCTTTCTTT.

V gene TRBV5-6 combines with J gene TRBJ2-7; 11 nucleotides match TRBD1. This CDR3 has 15 residues. The germline V gene encodes CDR1 SGHDT and CDR2 YYEEEE. Trimming removed 6 bases from V and 2 bases from J; junction bases left unmatched: 7. CDR3 in DNA: TGTGCCAGCACCCAGCCGGGACAGGGGGCCTACGAGCAGTACTTC. Translating it yields CASTQPGQGAYEQYF.

To note about this clone: Other DNA sequences in this sample translate to the same CDR3. The rearrangement uses TRBV25-1 and TRBJ2-1; D unresolved. The germline V gene encodes CDR1 MGHDK and CDR2 SYGVNS. CDR3 size: 12 residues. With 3 bases removed from V and 6 bases from J, the gap between germline ends came to 6 bases. The DNA of the CDR3 is TGTGCCAGCAGTGAGCTGGGCAATGAGCAGTTCTTC. Its protein is CASSELGNEQFF.

This chain connects TRBV7-2 to TRBJ1-1; D is possibly TRBD1 (6 bases). CDR3 length: 15 amino acids. V was trimmed by 2 bases and J by 5 bases, leaving 15 bases between them. CDR1 and CDR2 (germline): SGHTA, FQGNSA. The DNA for the CDR3 is TGTGCCAGCAGCTTAACCACAGGGTTAGGGACTGAAGCTTTCTTT. Residues: CASSLTTGLGTEAFF. The full variable domain, completed using reference TRBV7-2 and TRBJ1-1, is GAGVSQSPSNKVTEKGKDVELRCDPISGHTALYWYRQSLGQGLEFLIYFQGNSAPDKSGLPSDRFSAERTGGSVSTLTIQRTQQEDSAVYLCASSLTTGLGTEAFFGQGTRLTVV.

The rearrangement links TRBV6-4 to TRBJ1-1; tentatively, D is TRBD1 (5 bases). The germline V gene has CDR1 MRHNA and CDR2 SNTAGT. The CDR3 loop spans 16 amino acids. With 2 bases removed from V and 1 base from J, the gap between germline ends came to 14 bases. The CDR3 loop reads CASSDRPGRGNTEAFF. CDR3 coding DNA: TGTGCCAGCAGTGACCGTCCGGGGAGGGGGAACACTGAAGCTTTCTTT.

The chain joins TRBV11-1 to TRBJ1-1; no reliable D call. The CDR3 is 14 residues long. CDR1 is SGHAT and CDR2 is FQDESV in the germline V gene (reference sequence). Trimming stripped 5 bases from V and 1 base from J, with 11 bases between. The CDR3 region has the DNA TGTGCCAGCAGCCGCGTGGCAGGGAACACTGAAGCTTTCTTT. Its protein is CASSRVAGNTEAFF.

The V call is TRBV2, the J call TRBJ1-2, with 8 bases that match TRBD1. The junction had 3 bases not matched to a gene; V was cut back by 5 bases and J by 4 bases. The CDR3 length is 13 residues. The germline V gene encodes CDR1 SNHLY and CDR2 FYNNEI. The CDR3: CASSLGQVYGYTF. The CDR3, as DNA: TGTGCCAGCAGTTTGGGACAGGTCTATGGCTACACCTTC. Combining the CDR3 with reference TRBV2 and TRBJ1-2 gives the whole variable domain EPEVTQTPSHQVTQMGQEVILRCVPISNHLYFYWYRQILGQKVEFLVSFYNNEISEKSEIFDDQFSVERPDGSNFTLKIRSTKLEDSAMYFCASSLGQVYGYTFGSGTRLTVV.

This clone was observed once. In nucleotides, the CDR3 is TGCGCCAGCAGCTGGGGTCCGAAGGGTTCGGGCACTGAAGCTTTCTTT. This translates into CASSWGPKGSGTEAFF. The V call is TRBV5-1, the J call TRBJ1-1; D is undetermined. CDR1 is SGHRS, CDR2 YFSETQ, per germline. V was pared by 3 bases and J by 4 bases, with 19 bases between. The CDR3 length is 16 residues. Using reference TRBV5-1 and TRBJ1-1 for the parts outside the CDR3, the full variable domain is KAGVTQTPRYLIKTRGQQVTLSCSPISGHRSVSWYQQTPGQGLQFLFEYFSETQRNKGNFPGRFSGRQFSNSRSEMNVSTLELGDSALYLCASSWGPKGSGTEAFFGQGTRLTVV.

The V and J genes are TRBV19 and TRBJ2-2; TRBD2 matches 10 bases. CDR3 length: 16 residues. V was clipped by 3 bases and J by 1 base; unmatched bases: 2. Looked up from germline, CDR1 is LNHDA and CDR2 is SQIVND (reference sequence). CDR3 protein: CASSILAGVNTGELFF. DNA of the CDR3: TGTGCCAGTAGTATCCTAGCGGGGGTGAACACCGGGGAGCTGTTTTTT.

The rearrangement joins TRBV7-2 to TRBJ1-5; no clear D gene. Germline V gene sequence: CDR1 SGHTA, CDR2 FQGNSA. V was shortened by 0 bases and J by 6 bases, with 3 bases between the two germline ends. The CDR3 contains 12 residues. The CDR3, as DNA: TGTGCCAGCAGCTTAGCAGGTCAGCCCCAGCATTTT. Translation: CASSLAGQPQHF.

The V call is TRBV28, the J call TRBJ2-3, with TRBD1 matching 7 bases. CDR3 length: 15 amino acids. Germline trimming cut 4 bases from V and 4 bases from J; bases unmatched to any gene: 8. Germline CDR1 and CDR2: MDHEN and SYDVKM. The CDR3 reads CASSSQGGRADTQYF. CDR3 in DNA: TGTGCCAGCAGTTCACAAGGGGGCAGGGCAGATACGCAGTATTTT.